The 27 T cell receptor beta chains reported below all come from one sample, sequenced in a study of T cells in Graves' hyperthyroidism and ophthalmopathy (dated by TCRdb to about 2019). The library came from multiplex PCR. For sequencing, an Illumina HiSeq 2000 was employed. The TCR beta CDR3 regions were amplified from RNA transcripts. The first round of RT-PCR for the TCR CDR3 was performed with the HTBI primer set and the Qiagen OneStep RT-PCR kit. TCRdb trimmed public reads at Q25 via fastp, called clones via MiXCR and kept in-frame beta chains. A single entry per CDR3 protein holds the most common genes and DNA from its merged rows. The sample table holds around 250,000 distinct CDR3 sequences, of which less than 15% were seen once. The top ten clonotypes cover 13% of the sample. The sequenced material came from blood. These TCRs come from a woman aged 40 to 55 with Graves' hyperthyroidism that later progressed to Graves' ophthalmopathy.

This clonotype was seen at least ten times. The V and J genes are TRBV6-2 or TRBV6-3 and TRBJ2-7; TRBD2 might be the D (5 bases). Looked up from germline, CDR1 is MNHEY and CDR2 is SVGEGT. With 6 bases removed from V and 4 bases from J, the gap between germline ends came to 19 bases. CDR3 length: 15 amino acids. The CDR3 spells CASSRGLIPPYEQYF. The CDR3, as DNA: TGTGCCAGCAGCCGAGGACTTATCCCCCCTTACGAGCAGTACTTC.

As to this clonotype: One end of the junction does not line up with germline, which may come from a read error. The DNA for the CDR3 is TGTGCCAGCTCCGACGGAATCTACGGGCAGTACTTC. This codes for CASSDGIYGQYF. This rearrangement joins TRBV18 to TRBJ2-7, with D uncertain. The CDR3 runs to 12 residues. CDR1 is KGHSH and CDR2 is LQKENI in the germline V gene. Complete variable domain (other parts from reference TRBV18 and TRBJ2-7): NAGVMQNPRHLVRRRGQEARLRCSPMKGHSHVYWYRQLPEEGLKFMVYLQKENIIDESGMPKERFSAEFPKEGPSILRIQQVVRGDSAAYFCASSDGIYGQYFGPGTRLTVT.

This clonotype has a count of ten or more. This chain connects TRBV19 to TRBJ2-1; 10 bases match TRBD1. The CDR3 runs to 15 residues. Trimming cost V 9 bases and J 3 bases; bases outside gene matches: 8. Germline loops: CDR1 LNHDA, CDR2 SQIVND (reference sequence). CDR3 residues: CASSRRDRGYNEQFF. DNA for the CDR3: TGTGCCAGCTCCAGGAGGGACAGGGGCTACAATGAGCAGTTCTTC.

This clonotype was counted at least ten times. The chain joins TRBV20-1 to TRBJ2-7; D possibly uses TRBD1 or TRBD2 (5 bases each). V was cut by 5 bases and J by 2 bases, with 19 bases left in between. The germline V gene has CDR1 DFQATT and CDR2 SNEGSKA (reference sequence). This CDR3 region has 15 residues. The CDR3 sequence: CSAPPAGTPTYEQYF. The CDR3 DNA sequence: TGCAGTGCTCCCCCGGCCGGGACCCCGACCTACGAGCAGTACTTC.

The table lists this clonotype with a count of one. The chain has TRBV5-4 and TRBJ1-5; no clear D gene. Looked up from germline, CDR1 is SGHNT and CDR2 is YYREEE (reference sequence). V gave up 7 bases and J gave up 7 bases, with 12 bases separating them. The CDR3 runs 12 residues. Here the CDR3 reads CASSKSAQPQHF. The CDR3 DNA reads TGTGCCAGCTCCAAATCGGCCCAGCCCCAGCATTTT.

The table lists this clonotype with a few counts. The chain couples TRBV14 to TRBJ1-1; D is unresolved. The CDR3 spans 13 residues. CDR1 SGHDN and CDR2 FVKESK come from the germline V gene. Between the trimmed V and J ends, which lost 3 bases and 4 bases, there was a span of 9 bases. The CDR3 protein is CASSHLIGTEAFF. The CDR3 DNA follows: TGTGCCAGCAGCCACTTGATTGGCACTGAAGCTTTCTTT.

This clonotype was detected many times. CDR3 sequence: CSVVGRFAHEQYF. The CDR3 DNA reads as TGCAGCGTTGTGGGTCGCTTCGCCCACGAGCAGTACTTC. This rearrangement joins TRBV29-1 to TRBJ2-7; D gene unclear. The V gene's germline CDR1 is SQVTM and CDR2 ANQGSEA. This CDR3 is 13 amino acids long. Between the trimmed V and J ends, which lost 4 bases and 5 bases, there was a span of 15 bases.

This clonotype was recorded many times. V is TRBV10-3 and J is TRBJ1-1; D perhaps matches TRBD1 (5 bases). The CDR3 totals 14 residues. Trimming removed 2 bases at V and 0 bases at J, with 7 bases between. Germline CDR1 and CDR2: ENHRY and SYGVKD. The chain's CDR3 is CAISEARVNTEAFF. The CDR3 DNA sequence: TGTGCCATCAGTGAGGCCAGGGTGAACACTGAAGCTTTCTTT.

The CDR3 here is CASAKSRWDTGELFF. CDR3 DNA: TGTGCCAGCGCCAAGTCTAGGTGGGACACCGGGGAGCTGTTTTTT. V gene TRBV5-4 combines with J gene TRBJ2-2; D is uncertain. The CDR3 length is 15 residues. V lost 7 bases and J 3 bases, leaving 16 bases between the germline ends. Germline loops: CDR1 SGHNT, CDR2 YYREEE (reference sequence).

This clonotype was seen at least ten times. V is TRBV28 and J is TRBJ1-6; D not resolved. Germline CDR1 reads MDHEN; CDR2 reads SYDVKM. The germline V and J ends were trimmed by 1 base and 5 bases, with 6 bases remaining between them. The CDR3 spans 14 residues. The CDR3 sequence is CASSLSRNNSPLHF. The CDR3 DNA sequence: TGTGCCAGCAGTTTATCCCGGAATAATTCACCCCTCCACTTT.

This clonotype has ten or more counts. The chain joins TRBV13 to TRBJ2-1, with TRBD2 as a possible D gene (8 bases). V lost 5 bases and J lost 4, with 30 bases in between. This CDR3 spans 20 amino acids. Per germline, CDR1 PRHDT and CDR2 FYEKMQ (reference sequence). CDR3: CASSVPQGIRPGGPYNEQFF. DNA for the CDR3: TGTGCCAGCAGCGTACCACAGGGGATAAGACCGGGAGGGCCTTACAATGAGCAGTTCTTC.

This clonotype was detected ten times or more. The gene calls are TRBV2 and TRBJ2-7, with D possibly being TRBD2 (7 bases). CDR3 length: 15 amino acids. The germline V and J ends were trimmed by 4 bases and 4 bases, with 17 bases remaining between them. Germline V gene sequence: CDR1 SNHLY, CDR2 FYNNEI. CDR3 bases: TGTGCCAGCAGTGGGTTGGGGGGGGCGTGGTACGAGCAGTACTTC. Its translation is CASSGLGGAWYEQYF.

This clonotype occurred many times. Sequence at one end of the junction differs from germline and may be a read error. V is TRBV5-1 and J is TRBJ1-3; unclear D gene. Germline V gene sequence: CDR1 SGHRS, CDR2 YFSETQ. There are 13 residues in the CDR3. CDR3 sequence: CASRVNSGSTIYF. CDR3 nucleotides: TGCGCCAGCAGGGTGAACTCTGGAAGCACCATATATTTT.

Many counts were recorded for this clonotype. The CDR3 DNA follows: TGTGCCAGCAGATCAATACAGGGTTTGAACACTGAAGCTTTCTTT. Amino acid sequence: CASRSIQGLNTEAFF. The genes are TRBV2 and TRBJ1-1, with D maybe TRBD1 (6 bases). The CDR3 runs 15 residues. Germline CDR1 and CDR2: SNHLY and FYNNEI. Deletions cut 6 bases from V and 0 bases from J, with 14 bases between.

This clonotype was seen many times. The rearrangement uses TRBV19 and TRBJ2-3, with 7 bases that match TRBD1. CDR3 length: 13 amino acids. Germline lookup yields CDR1 LNHDA and CDR2 SQIVND (reference sequence). The junction had 6 bases not matched to a gene; V was cut back by 10 bases and J by 2 bases. The CDR3 loop reads CATGQDDTDTQYF. CDR3 DNA sequence: TGTGCCACCGGACAGGACGACACAGATACGCAGTATTTT.

This clonotype has ten or more counts. The chain carries TRBV6-6 and TRBJ2-6; D gene uncertain. The CDR3 extends over 14 amino acids. V shed 0 bases and J shed 4 bases, with 4 bases lying between them. Germline V gene sequence: CDR1 MNHNY, CDR2 SVGAGI (reference sequence). In DNA form, the CDR3 reads TGTGCCAGCAGTTACTCGTGGGGGGCCAACGTCCTGACTTTC. Its protein is CASSYSWGANVLTF.

This clonotype was found many times. The chain is built from TRBV12-3 or TRBV12-4 and TRBJ2-6, with a tentative D call TRBD1 (6 bases). The CDR3 consists of 17 residues. Trimming pared 5 bases from V and 1 base from J, leaving 15 bases between. The CDR3 sequence is CASSLRGLGSGANVLTF. CDR3 DNA sequence: TGTGCCAGCAGTCTCAGGGGCTTAGGGTCTGGGGCCAACGTCCTGACTTTC.

This clonotype was counted a few times. The chain carries TRBV24-1 and TRBJ2-2; D is unresolved. Germline V gene lookup returns CDR1 KGHDR and CDR2 SFDVKD. The CDR3 runs to 14 residues. Trimming cost V 5 bases and J 5 bases, with 11 bases left between them. Here the CDR3 DNA reads TGTGCCACCAGTGGTAAATTCTCAACCGGGGAGCTGTTTTTT. It translates to CATSGKFSTGELFF.

This clonotype was detected ten times or more. The chain joins TRBV7-6 to TRBJ2-7, with 10 bases identical to TRBD2. Losses at the gene ends were 6 bases for V and 3 bases for J; bases not matched to a gene: 5. CDR3 length: 14 amino acids. CDR1 and CDR2 (germline): SGHVS, FNYEAQ. CDR3 residues: CASSSGLAIYEQYF. CDR3 coding DNA: TGTGCCAGCAGTTCGGGACTAGCGATCTACGAGCAGTACTTC. The full variable domain, with the rest looked up from reference TRBV7-6 and TRBJ2-7, is GAGVSQSPRYKVTKRGQDVALRCDPISGHVSLYWYRQALGQGPEFLTYFNYEAQQDKSGLPNDRFSAERPEGSISTLTIQRTEQRDSAMYRCASSSGLAIYEQYFGPGTRLTVT.

The rearrangement uses TRBV11-2 and TRBJ2-7; 16 positions agree with TRBD2. Germline V gene sequence: CDR1 SGHAT, CDR2 FQNNGV. V lost 5 bases to trimming and J lost 4 bases; unmatched junction nucleotides: 5. The CDR3 runs to 16 residues. CDR3: CASSPGLAGGQYEQYF. CDR3 DNA: TGTGCCAGCAGCCCGGGACTAGCGGGAGGGCAATACGAGCAGTACTTC.

The sample holds many counts of this clonotype. J is TRBJ2-1 and V is TRBV2; D unresolved. V lost 7 bases and J 12 bases, leaving 4 bases between the germline ends. The CDR3 runs 8 residues. In germline, CDR1 is SNHLY, CDR2 FYNNEI. The DNA for the CDR3 is TGTGCCAGCACGGTGCAGTTCTTC. This sequence encodes CASTVQFF.

This clonotype came up many times. The rearrangement uses TRBV6-1 and TRBJ1-2, with D uncertain. The CDR3 runs 14 residues. Trimming took 7 bases from V and 7 from J, leaving 19 bases between them. Looked up from germline, CDR1 is MNHNS and CDR2 is SASEGT. This chain's CDR3 is CASIIAYRVGGYTF. Written as DNA, the CDR3 is TGTGCCAGCATTATCGCTTACCGAGTGGGTGGCTACACCTTC.

This clonotype was detected only a few times. The genes are TRBV20-1 and TRBJ1-1; no definite D call. CDR3 length: 11 amino acids. Deletions cut 6 bases from V and 1 base from J, with 6 bases between. The germline CDR1 and CDR2 sequences are DFQATT and SNEGSKA (reference sequence). The CDR3 reads CSATTNTEAFF. CDR3 DNA: TGCAGTGCCACGACGAACACTGAAGCTTTCTTT.

This chain connects TRBV5-4 to TRBJ2-7; 8 bases fit TRBD2. CDR1 is SGHNT, CDR2 YYREEE, per germline (reference sequence). The CDR3 loop spans 15 amino acids. Losses at the gene ends were 2 bases for V and 7 bases for J; bases not matched to a gene: 11. The CDR3 DNA sequence: TGTGCCAGCAGCTTTCAACTAGCGGCGGGTGTTGAGCAGTACTTC. Its protein is CASSFQLAAGVEQYF.

This clonotype was seen only a few times. This chain links TRBV6-5 with TRBJ2-1; 11 bases match TRBD2. Looked up from germline, CDR1 is MNHEY and CDR2 is SVGAGI. The CDR3 totals 14 residues. V gave up 8 bases and J gave up 5 bases; unmatched junction bases: 5. The CDR3 DNA reads as TGTGCCAGCGGCTTACTAGCGGGGGACAATGAGCAGTTCTTC. Translation gives CASGLLAGDNEQFF.

A word on this clonotype: Possible read error: a much larger clone is one base away. Because it lacks the conserved phenylalanine or tryptophan at the end, this CDR3 is likely a read error. The chain carries TRBV2 and TRBJ1-2; no reliable D call. This CDR3 is 13 amino acids long. Germline V gives CDR1 SNHLY, CDR2 FYNNEI. V was pared by 6 bases and J by 2 bases, with 10 bases between. Here the CDR3 DNA reads TGTGCCAGCAGCGTGACAAACAACTATGGCTACACCCTC. This gives the protein CASSVTNNYGYTL.

There are many counts of this clonotype. DNA of the CDR3: TGTGCCAGCAGCTCCATTAATTCACCCCTCCACTTT. Translating it yields CASSSINSPLHF. The gene calls are TRBV7-9 and TRBJ1-6; D is ambiguous. The V end lost 4 bases, the J end lost 6 bases, and 4 bases lay between the germline ends. The CDR3 has 12 amino acids. Germline loops: CDR1 SEHNR, CDR2 FQNEAQ (reference sequence).